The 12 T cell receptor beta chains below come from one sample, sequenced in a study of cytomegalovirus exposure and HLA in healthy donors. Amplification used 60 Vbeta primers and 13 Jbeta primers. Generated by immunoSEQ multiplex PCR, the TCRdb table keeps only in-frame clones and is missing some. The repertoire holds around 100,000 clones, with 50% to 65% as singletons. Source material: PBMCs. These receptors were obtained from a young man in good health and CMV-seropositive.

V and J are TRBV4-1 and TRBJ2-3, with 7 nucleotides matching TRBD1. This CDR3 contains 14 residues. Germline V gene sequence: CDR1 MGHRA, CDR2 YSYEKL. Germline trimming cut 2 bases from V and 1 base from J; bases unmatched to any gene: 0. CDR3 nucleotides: TGCGCCAGCAGCCAACAGGGGGGCACAGATACGCAGTATTTT. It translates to CASSQQGGTDTQYF.

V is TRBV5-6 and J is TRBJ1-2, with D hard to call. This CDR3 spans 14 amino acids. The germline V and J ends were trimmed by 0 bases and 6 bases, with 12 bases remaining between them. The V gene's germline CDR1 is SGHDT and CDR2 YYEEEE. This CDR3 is CASSLGAGEDGYTF. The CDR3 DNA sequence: TGTGCCAGCAGCTTGGGGGCCGGGGAGGATGGCTACACCTTC.

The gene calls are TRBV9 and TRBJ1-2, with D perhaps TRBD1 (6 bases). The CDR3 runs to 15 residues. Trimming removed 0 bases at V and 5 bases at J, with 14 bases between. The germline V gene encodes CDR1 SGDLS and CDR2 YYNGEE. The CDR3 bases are TGTGCCAGCAGCGTAGATCTGGGGGCAAGGTATGGCTACACCTTC. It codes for CASSVDLGARYGYTF.

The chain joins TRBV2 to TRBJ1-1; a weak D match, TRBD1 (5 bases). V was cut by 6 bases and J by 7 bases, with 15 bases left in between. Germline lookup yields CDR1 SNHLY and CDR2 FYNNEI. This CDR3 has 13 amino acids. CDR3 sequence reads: CASRAGLYSEAFF. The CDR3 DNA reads TGTGCCAGCAGGGCAGGGCTGTACAGTGAAGCTTTCTTT. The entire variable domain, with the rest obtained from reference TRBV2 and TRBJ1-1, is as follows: EPEVTQTPSHQVTQMGQEVILRCVPISNHLYFYWYRQILGQKVEFLVSFYNNEISEKSEIFDDQFSVERPDGSNFTLKIRSTKLEDSAMYFCASRAGLYSEAFFGQGTRLTVV.

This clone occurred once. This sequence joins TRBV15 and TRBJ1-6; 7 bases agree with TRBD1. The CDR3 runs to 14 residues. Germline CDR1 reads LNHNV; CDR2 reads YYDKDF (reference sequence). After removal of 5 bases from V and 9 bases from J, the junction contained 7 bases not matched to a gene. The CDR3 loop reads CATSPRDRGSPLHF. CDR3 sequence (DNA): TGTGCCACCAGCCCCCGGGACAGAGGTTCACCCCTCCACTTT.

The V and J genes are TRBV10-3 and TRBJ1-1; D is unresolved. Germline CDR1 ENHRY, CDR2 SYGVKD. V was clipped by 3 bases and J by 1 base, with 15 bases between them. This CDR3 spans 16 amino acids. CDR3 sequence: CAISDPITLPNTEAFF. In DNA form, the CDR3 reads TGTGCCATCAGTGACCCTATTACCCTACCGAACACTGAAGCTTTCTTT.

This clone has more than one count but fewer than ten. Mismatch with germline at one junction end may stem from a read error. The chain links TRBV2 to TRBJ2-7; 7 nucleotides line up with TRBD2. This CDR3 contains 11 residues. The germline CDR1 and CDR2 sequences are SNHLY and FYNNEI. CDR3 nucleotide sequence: TGTGCCAGCAGTGAAGGCTCCCGGGGGGACTTC. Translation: CASSEGSRGDF.

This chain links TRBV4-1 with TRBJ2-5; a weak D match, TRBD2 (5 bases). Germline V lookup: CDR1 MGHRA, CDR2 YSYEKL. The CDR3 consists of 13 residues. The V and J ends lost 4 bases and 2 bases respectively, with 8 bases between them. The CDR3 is CASSPDFQETQYF. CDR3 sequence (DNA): TGCGCCAGCAGCCCGGACTTTCAAGAGACCCAGTACTTC.

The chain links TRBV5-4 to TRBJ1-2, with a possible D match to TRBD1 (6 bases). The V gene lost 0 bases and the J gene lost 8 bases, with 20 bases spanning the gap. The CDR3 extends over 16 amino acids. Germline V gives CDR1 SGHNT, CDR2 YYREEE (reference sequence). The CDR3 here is CASSLGDNEVPLGYTF. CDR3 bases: TGTGCCAGCAGCTTGGGGGACAACGAGGTCCCCCTAGGCTACACCTTC.

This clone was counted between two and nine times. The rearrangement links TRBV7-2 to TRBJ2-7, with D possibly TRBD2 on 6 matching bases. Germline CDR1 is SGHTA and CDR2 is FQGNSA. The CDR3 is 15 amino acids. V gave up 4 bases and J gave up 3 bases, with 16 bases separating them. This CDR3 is CASSSGVGEGYEQYF. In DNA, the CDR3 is TGTGCCAGCAGCTCGGGGGTAGGGGAAGGCTACGAGCAGTACTTC.

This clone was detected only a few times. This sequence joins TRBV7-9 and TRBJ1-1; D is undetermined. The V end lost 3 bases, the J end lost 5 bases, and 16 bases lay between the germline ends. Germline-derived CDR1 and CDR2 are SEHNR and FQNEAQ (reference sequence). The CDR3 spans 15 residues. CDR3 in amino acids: CASSFDPGGRTEAFF. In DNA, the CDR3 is TGTGCCAGCAGCTTCGACCCAGGTGGGCGAACTGAAGCTTTCTTT.

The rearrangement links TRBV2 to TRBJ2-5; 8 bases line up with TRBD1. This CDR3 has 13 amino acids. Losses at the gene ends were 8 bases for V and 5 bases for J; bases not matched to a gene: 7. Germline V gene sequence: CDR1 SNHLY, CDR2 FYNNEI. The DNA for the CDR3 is TGTGCCAGCCACGCAGGGGGCGCGGAGACCCAGTACTTC. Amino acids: CASHAGGAETQYF.